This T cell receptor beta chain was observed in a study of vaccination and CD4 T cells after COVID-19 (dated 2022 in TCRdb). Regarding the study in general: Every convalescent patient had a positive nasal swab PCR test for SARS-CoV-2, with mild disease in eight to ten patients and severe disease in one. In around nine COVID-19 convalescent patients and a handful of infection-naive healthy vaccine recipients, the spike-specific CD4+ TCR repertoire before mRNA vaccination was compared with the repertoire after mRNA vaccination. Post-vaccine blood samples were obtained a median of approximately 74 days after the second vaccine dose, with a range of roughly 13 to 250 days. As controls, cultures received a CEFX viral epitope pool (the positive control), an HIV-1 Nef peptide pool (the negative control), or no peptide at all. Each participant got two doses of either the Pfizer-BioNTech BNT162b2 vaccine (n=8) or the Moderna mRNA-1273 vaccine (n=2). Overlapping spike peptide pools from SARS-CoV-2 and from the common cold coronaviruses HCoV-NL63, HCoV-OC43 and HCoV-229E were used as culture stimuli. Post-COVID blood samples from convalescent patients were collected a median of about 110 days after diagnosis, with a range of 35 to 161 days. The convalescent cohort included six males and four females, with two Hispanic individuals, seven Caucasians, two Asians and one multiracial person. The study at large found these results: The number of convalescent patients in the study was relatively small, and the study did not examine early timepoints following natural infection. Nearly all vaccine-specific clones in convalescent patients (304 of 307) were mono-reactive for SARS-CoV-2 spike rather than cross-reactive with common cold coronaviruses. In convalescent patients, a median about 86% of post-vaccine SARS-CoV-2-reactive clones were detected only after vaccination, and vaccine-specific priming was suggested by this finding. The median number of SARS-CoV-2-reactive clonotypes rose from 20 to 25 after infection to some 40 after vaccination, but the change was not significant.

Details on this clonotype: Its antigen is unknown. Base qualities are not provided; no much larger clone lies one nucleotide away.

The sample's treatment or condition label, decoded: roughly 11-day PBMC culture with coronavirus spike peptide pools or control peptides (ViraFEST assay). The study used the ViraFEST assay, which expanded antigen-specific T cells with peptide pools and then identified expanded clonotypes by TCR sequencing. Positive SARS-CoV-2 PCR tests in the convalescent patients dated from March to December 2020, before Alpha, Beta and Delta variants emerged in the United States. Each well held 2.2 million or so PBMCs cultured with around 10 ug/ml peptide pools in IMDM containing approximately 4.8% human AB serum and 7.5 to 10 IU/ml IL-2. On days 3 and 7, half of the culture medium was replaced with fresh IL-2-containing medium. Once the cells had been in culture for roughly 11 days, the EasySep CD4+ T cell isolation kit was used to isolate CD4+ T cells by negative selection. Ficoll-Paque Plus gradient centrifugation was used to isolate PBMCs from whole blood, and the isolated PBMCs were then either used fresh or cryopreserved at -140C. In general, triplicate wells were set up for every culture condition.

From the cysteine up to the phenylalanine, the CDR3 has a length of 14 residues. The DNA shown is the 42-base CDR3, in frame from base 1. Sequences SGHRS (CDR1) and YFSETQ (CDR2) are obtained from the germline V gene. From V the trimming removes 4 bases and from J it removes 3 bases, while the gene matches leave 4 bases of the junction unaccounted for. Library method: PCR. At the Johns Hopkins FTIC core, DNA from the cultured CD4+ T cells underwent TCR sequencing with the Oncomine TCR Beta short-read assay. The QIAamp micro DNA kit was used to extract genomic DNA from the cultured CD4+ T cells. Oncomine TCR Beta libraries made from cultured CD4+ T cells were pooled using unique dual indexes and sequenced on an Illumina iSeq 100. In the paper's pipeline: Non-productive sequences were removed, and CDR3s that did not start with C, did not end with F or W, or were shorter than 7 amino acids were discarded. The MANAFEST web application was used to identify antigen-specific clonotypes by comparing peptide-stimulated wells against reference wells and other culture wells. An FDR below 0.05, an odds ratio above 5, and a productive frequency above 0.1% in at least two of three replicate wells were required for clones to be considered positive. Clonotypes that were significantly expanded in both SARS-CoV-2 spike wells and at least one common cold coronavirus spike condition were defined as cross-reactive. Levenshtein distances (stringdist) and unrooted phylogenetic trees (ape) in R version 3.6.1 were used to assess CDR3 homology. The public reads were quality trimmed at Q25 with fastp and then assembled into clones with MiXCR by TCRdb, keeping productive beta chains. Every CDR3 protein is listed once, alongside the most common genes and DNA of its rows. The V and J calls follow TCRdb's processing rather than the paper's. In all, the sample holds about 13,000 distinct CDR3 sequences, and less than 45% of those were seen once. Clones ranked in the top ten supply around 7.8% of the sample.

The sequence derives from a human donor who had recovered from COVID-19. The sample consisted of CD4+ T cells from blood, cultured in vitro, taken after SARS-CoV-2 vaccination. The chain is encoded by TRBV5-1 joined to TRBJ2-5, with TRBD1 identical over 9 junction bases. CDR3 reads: CASSLGQGKETQYF. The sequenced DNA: TGCGCCAGCAGCCTAGGACAGGGGAAAGAGACCCAGTACTTC. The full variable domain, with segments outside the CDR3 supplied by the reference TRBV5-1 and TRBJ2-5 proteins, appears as KAGVTQTPRYLIKTRGQQVTLSCSPISGHRSVSWYQQTPGQGLQFLFEYFSETQRNKGNFPGRFSGRQFSNSRSEMNVSTLELGDSALYLCASSLGQGKETQYFGPGTRLLVL.